A single sample gave rise to the 14 T cell receptor beta chains below, sequenced in a study of shared clonotypes between healthy human individuals. The data were produced by immunoSEQ multiplex PCR, yet TCRdb's version contains in-frame clones alone and is incomplete. The sample comprises around 700,000 clones, around 73% of which are singletons, and 1.5% to 2% rests with the top ten. The sequenced material came from memory CD4+ T cells sorted from blood. The subset: CD45RA-negative fraction. Receptors were obtained from a woman in her twenties or thirties in good health.

This chain links TRBV14 with TRBJ1-3; 7 bases are a match to TRBD1. J gave up 3 bases and V 7 bases, and 3 bases lay outside the gene matches. This CDR3 has 13 residues. CDR1 and CDR2 from the germline V gene are SGHDN and FVKESK. The CDR3 bases are TGTGCCAGCAAAGACAGGGTTGGAAACACCATATATTTT. Translation: CASKDRVGNTIYF.

V usage is TRBV19 and J usage is TRBJ2-5, with a tentative D call TRBD2 (6 bases). This CDR3 is 15 amino acids long. Germline V gene data show CDR1 as LNHDA and CDR2 as SQIVND (reference sequence). V lost 4 bases and J 4 bases, leaving 16 bases between the germline ends. The DNA of the CDR3 is TGTGCCAGTAGTAGGTCTGTCGGGAGAGGAGAGACCCAGTACTTC. It yields the protein CASSRSVGRGETQYF.

The rearrangement links TRBV18 to TRBJ1-2; unclear D gene. The V end lost 1 base, the J end lost 3 bases, and 9 bases lay between the germline ends. CDR1 and CDR2 (germline): KGHSH, LQKENI. The CDR3 extends over 14 amino acids. This CDR3 reads CASSPRADDYGYTF. CDR3 in DNA: TGTGCCAGCTCACCACGGGCGGATGACTATGGCTACACCTTC.

The chain uses TRBV5-4 and TRBJ2-7, with 7 bases fitting TRBD2. CDR1 SGHNT and CDR2 YYREEE come from the germline V gene (reference sequence). This CDR3 region has 15 residues. Trimming cost V 4 bases and J 4 bases; bases outside gene matches: 11. CDR3 DNA: TGTGCCAGCAGCCGATGGGGAGGGCCTTCATACGAGCAGTACTTC. It yields the protein CASSRWGGPSYEQYF.

As for this clone: The same CDR3 arises from other DNA sequences in this sample as well. The CDR3 DNA follows: TGTGCCAGCAGTGAACTGGGACAGCTCTATGGCTACACCTTC. Its translation: CASSELGQLYGYTF. The chain recombines TRBV2 with TRBJ1-2; 7 nucleotides line up with TRBD1. Trimming removed 2 bases from V and 4 bases from J; junction bases left unmatched: 4. The CDR3 totals 14 residues. Per germline, CDR1 SNHLY and CDR2 FYNNEI.

This rearrangement joins TRBV6-5 to TRBJ2-1; 8 bases map to TRBD2. V dropped 4 bases and J dropped 13; count of bases not matched to a gene: 6. Germline V CDR1 and CDR2: MNHEY, SVGAGI. The CDR3 length is 12 residues. For the CDR3, the DNA is TGTGCCAGCAGTTTCCAAAGCGGGAGACAGTTCTTC. It is translated as CASSFQSGRQFF.

The chain uses TRBV5-1 and TRBJ1-2; TRBD1 matches at 12 bases. CDR3 length: 14 residues. Germline loops: CDR1 SGHRS, CDR2 YFSETQ. After removal of 3 bases from V and 7 bases from J, the junction contained 4 bases not matched to a gene. The CDR3 protein is CASSSGTGGLGYTF. The CDR3 DNA reads as TGCGCCAGCAGCTCGGGGACAGGGGGCCTTGGCTACACCTTC.

The chain employs TRBV9 and TRBJ2-5; D perhaps matches TRBD2 (6 bases). Germline lookup yields CDR1 SGDLS and CDR2 YYNGEE. This CDR3 is 16 amino acids long. Trimming took off 4 bases at V and 5 bases at J, with 21 bases between the two ends. The CDR3 spells CASSPASPRAGETQYF. The CDR3 region has the DNA TGTGCCAGCAGCCCCGCATCGCCCAGGGCGGGGGAGACCCAGTACTTC. The full variable domain, completed using reference TRBV9 and TRBJ2-5, is DSGVTQTPKHLITATGQRVTLRCSPRSGDLSVYWYQQSLDQGLQFLIQYYNGEERAKGNILERFSAQQFPDLHSELNLSSLELGDSALYFCASSPASPRAGETQYFGPGTRLLVL.

Notes on this clone: The identical CDR3 is also encoded by other nucleotide sequences in the sample. The chain is built from TRBV29-1 and TRBJ2-3; tentatively, D is TRBD1 (6 bases). The CDR3 is made up of 12 amino acids. V lost 3 bases to trimming and J lost 3 bases, with 7 bases between them. CDR1 is SQVTM, CDR2 ANQGSEA, per germline. CDR3 sequence reads: CSVDQGTDTQYF. CDR3 DNA sequence: TGCAGCGTTGACCAGGGGACAGATACGCAGTATTTT.

The count of this clone is one. V is TRBV5-1 and J is TRBJ2-1; D is unresolved. Germline CDR1 SGHRS, CDR2 YFSETQ. The CDR3 sequence is 11 residues long. The V gene lost 3 bases and the J gene lost 10 bases, with 8 bases spanning the gap. Here the CDR3 reads CASSWAREQFF. CDR3 DNA sequence: TGCGCCAGCAGCTGGGCCCGGGAGCAGTTCTTC.

The gene calls are TRBV30 and TRBJ1-4, with 8 bases identical to TRBD1. V trimming: 3 bases; J trimming: 7 bases; junction bases outside the gene matches: 10. CDR3 length: 15 amino acids. The germline CDR1 and CDR2 sequences are GTSNPN and SVGIG (reference sequence). The chain's CDR3 is CAWRPAGGWGEKLFF. For the CDR3, the DNA is TGTGCCTGGAGACCGGCAGGGGGCTGGGGTGAAAAACTGTTTTTT. Full variable domain (missing parts from reference TRBV30 and TRBJ1-4): SQTIHQWPATLVQPVGSPLSLECTVEGTSNPNLYWYRQAAGRGLQLLFYSVGIGQISSEVPQNLSASRPQDRQFILSSKKLLLSDSGFYLCAWRPAGGWGEKLFFGSGTQLSVL.

CDR3 residues: CASSPSQTSSGNTIYF. The DNA for the CDR3 is TGTGCCAGCTCACCTAGCCAGACTAGCTCTGGAAACACCATATATTTT. The chain has TRBV18 and TRBJ1-3, with no clear D. V was cut by 3 bases and J by 0 bases, with 12 bases left in between. The CDR3 loop spans 16 amino acids. Germline lookup yields CDR1 KGHSH and CDR2 LQKENI.

The CDR3: CASSWSGTIGTDTQYF. The CDR3 DNA is TGTGCCAGCAGCTGGTCCGGGACTATTGGCACAGATACGCAGTATTTT. This chain uses TRBV7-2 with TRBJ2-3; the match to TRBD2 covers 7 bases. Germline values: CDR1 SGHTA, CDR2 FQGNSA. There are 16 residues in the CDR3. V lost 4 bases, J lost 1 base, and 8 bases stayed unmatched.

Notes on this clone: This probably arose from a read error, given a far larger clone one base away. At the DNA level, this CDR3 is encoded by other sequences in the same sample as well. V gene TRBV7-9 combines with J gene TRBJ1-2, with a tentative D call TRBD1 (5 bases). The CDR3 totals 13 residues. V dropped 3 bases and J dropped 1 base, with 6 bases sitting between them. The germline CDR1 and CDR2 sequences are SEHNR and FQNEAQ (reference sequence). CDR3: CASSLGVNYGYTF. CDR3 DNA: TGTGCCAGCAGCTTGGGGGTTAACTATGGCTACACCTTC.